The 29 T cell receptor beta chains below come from one sample, sequenced in a study of blood T cell repertoires in COVID-19. The repertoire was sequenced with immunoSEQ multiplex PCR; TCRdb's copy has only in-frame clones and lacks some. The sample carries about 200,000 clones, roughly 75% recorded once. Specimen: peripheral blood. The source is a woman between 65 and 79 years old with acute or convalescent COVID-19.

The chain joins TRBV28 to TRBJ2-7, with D possibly matching TRBD2 (6 bases). The CDR3 contains 14 residues. V lost 6 bases and J lost 4, with 16 bases in between. Germline lookup yields CDR1 MDHEN and CDR2 SYDVKM. The CDR3 loop reads CASRPGEDTYEQYF. CDR3 bases: TGTGCCAGCAGACCGGGAGAAGACACATACGAGCAGTACTTC.

V usage is TRBV3-1 (or the pseudogene TRBV3-2) and J usage is TRBJ1-3; 8 bases are shared with TRBD1. Losses at the gene ends were 4 bases for V and 7 bases for J; bases not matched to a gene: 6. Looked up from germline, CDR1 is LGHDT and CDR2 is YNNKEL (reference sequence). The CDR3 length is 14 residues. CDR3 amino acids: CASSRGQGINTIYF. Here the CDR3 DNA reads TGTGCCAGCAGCCGAGGACAGGGTATTAACACCATATATTTT.

The rearrangement uses TRBV5-1 and TRBJ2-3; a possible D gene is TRBD2 (5 bases). Germline-derived CDR1 and CDR2 are SGHRS and YFSETQ. Trimming removed 0 bases from V and 2 bases from J, with 16 bases in between. The CDR3 has 17 residues. The CDR3, as DNA: TGCGCCAGCAGCTTGGCCGGGGAATGGTGGGACACAGATACGCAGTATTTT. This codes for CASSLAGEWWDTDTQYF.

The rearrangement joins TRBV19 to TRBJ1-4; TRBD1 matches 7 bases. CDR1 and CDR2 (germline): LNHDA, SQIVND (reference sequence). There are 15 residues in the CDR3. V shed 4 bases and J 5 bases; nucleotides not matched to a gene: 7. In nucleotides, the CDR3 is TGTGCCAGTAGTACCCGACAGGGTGAGAATGAAAAACTGTTTTTT. Translated, it gives CASSTRQGENEKLFF.

The chain couples TRBV27 to TRBJ2-7, with D possibly being TRBD1 (6 bases). The CDR3 sequence is 14 residues long. The V gene's germline CDR1 is MNHEY and CDR2 SMNVEV (reference sequence). Deletions cut 5 bases from V and 6 bases from J, with 17 bases between. The CDR3 region has the DNA TGTGCCAGCAGTCCCAGGGGTGTTTGGGGCGAGCAGTACTTC. Protein product: CASSPRGVWGEQYF.

Regarding this clone: This sample also contains other DNA sequences that code for the same CDR3. The rearrangement joins TRBV19 to TRBJ2-7; D not resolved. V shed 3 bases and J shed 3 bases, with 6 bases lying between them. Germline V gene data show CDR1 as LNHDA and CDR2 as SQIVND (reference sequence). This CDR3 region has 12 residues. The DNA of the CDR3 is TGTGCCAGTAGTATTGGCGGCTACGAGCAGTACTTC. It codes for CASSIGGYEQYF.

The chain has TRBV6-6 and TRBJ1-5; 7 bases align to TRBD1. The CDR3 totals 16 residues. V shed 6 bases and J 6 bases; nucleotides not matched to a gene: 14. The germline V gene has CDR1 MNHNY and CDR2 SVGAGI (reference sequence). The CDR3, as DNA: TGTGCCAGCAGGCCCGTAACAGGGGAGGCGGGTCAGCCCCAGCATTTT. Protein: CASRPVTGEAGQPQHF.

The chain has TRBV30 and TRBJ1-3; no reliable D call. This CDR3 spans 13 amino acids. With 7 bases removed from V and 0 bases from J, the gap between germline ends came to 10 bases. From germline, CDR1 is GTSNPN and CDR2 SVGIG (reference sequence). Here the CDR3 DNA reads TGTGCCTCCATCTACAGCTCTGGAAACACCATATATTTT. As protein: CASIYSSGNTIYF.

Written as DNA, the CDR3 is TGTGCCAGCAGCTTGAGAGGTAGCGGGAGTTACGAGCAGTACTTC. Translation gives CASSLRGSGSYEQYF. The V and J genes are TRBV5-4 and TRBJ2-7, with 9 bases aligning to TRBD2. Per germline, CDR1 SGHNT and CDR2 YYREEE (reference sequence). Trimming removed 1 base from V and 4 bases from J; junction bases left unmatched: 6. This CDR3 comprises 15 residues.

The chain links TRBV7-9 to TRBJ2-7; D ambiguous. Germline CDR1 and CDR2: SEHNR and FQNEAQ (reference sequence). The CDR3 is made up of 14 amino acids. V was shortened by 2 bases and J by 0 bases, with 8 bases between the two germline ends. DNA of the CDR3: TGTGCCAGCAGCTTATTGAAGAGCTCCTACGAGCAGTACTTC. Translating gives CASSLLKSSYEQYF.

The chain links TRBV13 to TRBJ2-2; D might be TRBD2 (5 bases). The CDR3 is made up of 16 amino acids. Germline loops: CDR1 PRHDT, CDR2 FYEKMQ (reference sequence). Trimming removed 5 bases at V and 2 bases at J, with 15 bases between. The CDR3 DNA sequence: TGTGCCAGCAGCCCAGACGACTACACTAACACCGGGGAGCTGTTTTTT. It yields the protein CASSPDDYTNTGELFF. The full variable domain, its missing parts supplied by reference TRBV13 and TRBJ2-2, is AAGVIQSPRHLIKEKRETATLKCYPIPRHDTVYWYQQGPGQDPQFLISFYEKMQSDKGSIPDRFSAQQFSDYHSELNMSSLELGDSALYFCASSPDDYTNTGELFFGEGSRLTVL.

This chain connects TRBV7-3 to TRBJ2-6; TRBD1 matches at 7 bases. CDR3 length: 15 amino acids. Losses at the gene ends were 3 bases for V and 7 bases for J; bases not matched to a gene: 6. Germline V gene lookup returns CDR1 SGHTA and CDR2 FQGTGA. The CDR3 DNA reads as TGTGCCAGCAGCTTGCAAACAGGGGAAGCCAACGTCCTGACTTTC. This gives the protein CASSLQTGEANVLTF. The variable domain in full, completed from reference TRBV7-3 and TRBJ2-6, reads GAGVSQTPSNKVTEKGKYVELRCDPISGHTALYWYRQSLGQGPEFLIYFQGTGAADDSGLPNDRFFAVRPEGSVSTLKIQRTERGDSAVYLCASSLQTGEANVLTFGAGSRLTVL.

This chain joins TRBV27 and TRBJ2-1; 9 bases map to TRBD2. After removal of 2 bases from V and 15 bases from J, the junction contained 8 bases not matched to a gene. This CDR3 has 13 residues. The germline V gene has CDR1 MNHEY and CDR2 SMNVEV (reference sequence). The chain's CDR3 is CASSLAVAGVVFF. CDR3 nucleotide sequence: TGTGCCAGCAGTTTAGCGGTAGCGGGAGTTGTGTTCTTC.

V gene TRBV21-1 combines with J gene TRBJ2-1; TRBD2, the D gene given by the table, was not confirmed from the DNA. TRBV21-1 is given as a pseudogene. The CDR3 covers 15 residues. DNA of the CDR3: TGTGCCAGCAGCTCTTCTAGCGGATACTACAATGAGCAGTTCTTC. Translating it yields CASSSSSGYYNEQFF.

For the CDR3, the DNA is TGTGCCAGCAGCCCTGGCGGCGGGAGTAAGTACGAGCAGTACTTC. Translated, it gives CASSPGGGSKYEQYF. The V and J genes are TRBV5-5 and TRBJ2-7; 7 nucleotides align to TRBD2. Unmatched junction bases numbered 11, after V lost 4 bases and J lost 4 bases. This CDR3 region has 15 residues. Germline V gene lookup returns CDR1 SGHKS and CDR2 YYEKEE (reference sequence).

The sample holds a few counts of this clone. V gene TRBV5-1 combines with J gene TRBJ1-2, with D hard to call. Germline CDR1 reads SGHRS; CDR2 reads YFSETQ. V lost 0 bases and J lost 3, with 12 bases in between. This CDR3 has 15 residues. Here the CDR3 DNA reads TGCGCCAGCAGCTTGGTCCCCAGGCTCTACTATGGCTACACCTTC. Its translation: CASSLVPRLYYGYTF. The full variable domain, with the rest looked up from reference TRBV5-1 and TRBJ1-2, is KAGVTQTPRYLIKTRGQQVTLSCSPISGHRSVSWYQQTPGQGLQFLFEYFSETQRNKGNFPGRFSGRQFSNSRSEMNVSTLELGDSALYLCASSLVPRLYYGYTFGSGTRLTVV.

V and J are TRBV12-3 or TRBV12-4 and TRBJ2-4, with a possible D match to TRBD1 (6 bases). The CDR3 covers 12 residues. Between the trimmed V and J ends, which lost 3 bases and 8 bases, there was a span of 8 bases. CDR3 DNA sequence: TGTGCCAGCAGTTTTGGGGGCGACATTCAGTACTTC. Translated: CASSFGGDIQYF.

This clone showed up many times. The V and J genes are TRBV5-1 and TRBJ2-2, with D tentatively TRBD1 (6 bases). CDR3 size: 15 residues. The germline V and J ends were trimmed by 2 bases and 5 bases, with 13 bases remaining between them. Germline V CDR1 and CDR2: SGHRS, YFSETQ. The CDR3: CASSLETGTTGELFF. The CDR3 DNA reads as TGCGCCAGCAGCTTAGAAACAGGGACAACCGGGGAGCTGTTTTTT. Supplemented by reference TRBV5-1 and TRBJ2-2, the full variable domain reads KAGVTQTPRYLIKTRGQQVTLSCSPISGHRSVSWYQQTPGQGLQFLFEYFSETQRNKGNFPGRFSGRQFSNSRSEMNVSTLELGDSALYLCASSLETGTTGELFFGEGSRLTVL.

Only one count was recorded for this clone. The chain employs TRBV2 and TRBJ2-1; TRBD2 matches at 7 bases. V trimming: 5 bases; J trimming: 0 bases; junction bases outside the gene matches: 7. This CDR3 is 16 amino acids long. Per germline, CDR1 SNHLY and CDR2 FYNNEI. The CDR3: CASSSLAGASYNEQFF. The CDR3 DNA reads as TGTGCCAGCAGTTCGTTAGCGGGTGCCTCCTACAATGAGCAGTTCTTC.

This chain uses TRBV7-8 with TRBJ1-2; D unresolved. The V gene's germline CDR1 is SGHVS and CDR2 FQNEAQ. Trimming removed 4 bases from V and 4 bases from J, with 16 bases in between. This CDR3 is 15 amino acids long. This CDR3 reads CASSSGTGPFYGYTF. For the CDR3, the DNA is TGTGCCAGCAGCTCGGGAACCGGACCGTTCTATGGCTACACCTTC.

This clone was counted between two and nine times. This chain links TRBV21-1 with TRBJ2-2; TRBD1 is taken as the D call from the table, unchecked against the DNA. TRBV21-1 is labeled a pseudogene. CDR3 length: 16 residues. The DNA for the CDR3 is TGTGCCAGCAGCAAAGCGGGACAGGGGGTCACCGGGGAGCTGTTTTTT. It yields the protein CASSKAGQGVTGELFF.

The V and J genes are TRBV30 and TRBJ2-7; D is unresolved. CDR3 length: 11 amino acids. V shed 5 bases and J shed 5 bases, with 10 bases lying between them. Looked up from germline, CDR1 is GTSNPN and CDR2 is SVGIG (reference sequence). The CDR3 DNA is TGTGCCTGGGTGACTGCCCACGAGCAGTACTTC. Translated: CAWVTAHEQYF. Filled out from reference TRBV30 and TRBJ2-7, the complete variable domain reads SQTIHQWPATLVQPVGSPLSLECTVEGTSNPNLYWYRQAAGRGLQLLFYSVGIGQISSEVPQNLSASRPQDRQFILSSKKLLLSDSGFYLCAWVTAHEQYFGPGTRLTVT.

The V gene is TRBV10-2, the J gene TRBJ2-7, with D maybe TRBD1 (6 bases). V dropped 2 bases and J dropped 4 bases, with 9 bases sitting between them. Per germline, CDR1 WSHSY and CDR2 SAAADI. The CDR3 sequence is 13 residues long. The CDR3 loop reads CASSEGTTYEQYF. The CDR3 coding sequence is TGCGCCAGCAGTGAGGGGACAACTTACGAGCAGTACTTC.

The chain has TRBV11-3 and TRBJ2-7; D is possibly TRBD1 (5 bases). The V and J ends lost 5 bases and 5 bases respectively, with 25 bases between them. Per the germline V gene, CDR1 is SGHNT and CDR2 is YENEEA. The CDR3 extends over 17 amino acids. The CDR3 region has the DNA TGTGCCAGCAGCCCAGGGTCAGAGACATTATCTCCTGACGAGCAGTACTTC. It encodes CASSPGSETLSPDEQYF. Together with reference TRBV11-3 and TRBJ2-7, the CDR3 gives the full variable domain: EAGVVQSPRYKIIEKKQPVAFWCNPISGHNTLYWYLQNLGQGPELLIRYENEEAVDDSQLPKDRFSAERLKGVDSTLKIQPAELGDSAVYLCASSPGSETLSPDEQYFGPGTRLTVT.

A few counts support this clone. The J gene is TRBJ1-2, the V gene TRBV28; D is undetermined. The CDR3 is made up of 14 amino acids. Looked up from germline, CDR1 is MDHEN and CDR2 is SYDVKM. V gave up 2 bases and J gave up 4 bases, with 11 bases separating them. CDR3 in amino acids: CASSLDTTSYGYTF. CDR3 coding DNA: TGTGCCAGCAGTTTAGACACAACCTCCTATGGCTACACCTTC.

V gene TRBV28 combines with J gene TRBJ2-1, with TRBD2 matching over 8 bases. This CDR3 has 17 amino acids. Unmatched junction bases numbered 8, after V lost 4 bases and J lost 0 bases. Germline V gene lookup returns CDR1 MDHEN and CDR2 SYDVKM. For the CDR3, the DNA is TGTGCCAGCAGTTCCGTCAGCGGGAGAGGCTCCTACAATGAGCAGTTCTTC. Translating it yields CASSSVSGRGSYNEQFF.

The rearrangement joins TRBV9 to TRBJ1-4; D might be TRBD1 (6 bases). The germline V gene encodes CDR1 SGDLS and CDR2 YYNGEE. CDR3 length equals 14 residues. V lost 4 bases and J lost 7, with 14 bases in between. In DNA, the CDR3 is TGTGCCAGCAGCTTACAGGGTGGTCGTGAAAAACTGTTTTTT. Its translation is CASSLQGGREKLFF.

Turning to this clone: This CDR3 is also generated by other DNA sequences in the sample. This chain links TRBV2 with TRBJ1-5; D remains ambiguous. The CDR3 is made up of 12 amino acids. Germline values: CDR1 SNHLY, CDR2 FYNNEI. Trimming left V 8 bases short and J 2 bases short, with 7 bases between. As DNA, the CDR3 is TGTGCCAGCCGCCAGGGCAATCAGCCCCAGCATTTT. Its translation is CASRQGNQPQHF.

This rearrangement joins TRBV5-4 to TRBJ2-3; no reliable D call. Per germline, CDR1 SGHNT and CDR2 YYREEE (reference sequence). V dropped 3 bases and J dropped 0 bases, with 5 bases sitting between them. The CDR3 is 13 amino acids. The DNA of the CDR3 is TGTGCCAGCAGCTATTCAAGCACAGATACGCAGTATTTT. This translates into CASSYSSTDTQYF.